These T cell receptor beta chains were read from a single sample in a study of blood T cell repertoires in COVID-19. The method was immunoSEQ multiplex PCR; TCRdb's version includes in-frame clones alone and lacks a portion of them. The top ten clones hold around an eighth of a sample with tens of thousands of clones, less than 85% of them seen once. Sample: peripheral blood. The receptor source for this set is a human donor in a cohort sampled during active COVID-19. Both conserved end residues are trimmed from each CDR3.

CDR3aa: ASSYAKGAGNTEAF
v_gene: TRBV6-5

CDR3aa: ASSQDPGQRNEKLF
v_gene: TRBV4-1

CDR3aa: ASSWGGNTEAF
v_gene: TRBV5-1

CDR3aa: ASSFNRGLREKLF
v_gene: TRBV7-9

CDR3aa: AWSTPAAEQY
v_gene: TRBV30

CDR3aa: ASSESGGPYEQY
v_gene: TRBV25-1

CDR3aa: ASSQATGQGNSPLH
v_gene: TRBV4-3

CDR3aa: SVEDRSKWF
v_gene: TRBV29-1

CDR3aa: ATSDPVAYEQY
v_gene: TRBV24-1

CDR3aa: ASSKPDGDKEGGWF
v_gene: TRBV21-1

CDR3aa: ASSLRTGEAYGYT
v_gene: TRBV6-2/TRBV6-3

CDR3aa: ASSQNAGGNTIY
v_gene: TRBV11-2

CDR3aa: ASSETGFGKAF
v_gene: TRBV2

CDR3aa: ASRPLLGGGSYNEQF
v_gene: TRBV25-1

CDR3aa: ASSIDLWNTEAF
v_gene: TRBV19

CDR3aa: ASSSFYSTATYEQY
v_gene: TRBV5-5

CDR3aa: ASSLGLAGTYEQY
v_gene: TRBV3-1/TRBV3-2

CDR3aa: ASSLSNRGQGGTEAF
v_gene: TRBV28

CDR3aa: ASSDSGGAYNEQF
v_gene: TRBV5-1

CDR3aa: ATGTSHYNEQF
v_gene: TRBV27

CDR3aa: ASSSSGGRGYT
v_gene: TRBV5-6

CDR3aa: ASSQKPEAF
v_gene: TRBV7-9